The table lists the clone carrying this T cell receptor beta chain with a few counts. Its antigen is unknown. The sample originates from a study of T cells after yellow fever vaccination. Notes on the study in general: Relatively few clonotypes were ones that appeared in both CD4 and CD8 compartments.

The CDR3 sequence is 14 residues long. The germline V gene encodes CDR1 MNHEY and CDR2 SVGEGT. Trimming took 2 bases from V and 1 from J, leaving 8 bases between them. In making TCR cDNA, 5'RACE template switching added a universal primer site and UMIs to it. MiXCR, run by TCRdb on the 5' RACE reads, gives a single entry per CDR3 protein. The table lists about 320,000 distinct CDR3 sequences, around 4.4% of them singletons. V and J are TRBV6-2 or TRBV6-3 and TRBJ1-1; D remains unclear. The clonotype comes from a man younger than 30 who received the YFV17D yellow fever vaccine. The specimen comprised PBMCs, sampled 15 days after the yellow fever booster vaccination. CDR3 in DNA: TGTGCCAGCAGTTACCGGGCCGAGAACACTGAAGCTTTCTTT. Residues: CASSYRAENTEAFF.